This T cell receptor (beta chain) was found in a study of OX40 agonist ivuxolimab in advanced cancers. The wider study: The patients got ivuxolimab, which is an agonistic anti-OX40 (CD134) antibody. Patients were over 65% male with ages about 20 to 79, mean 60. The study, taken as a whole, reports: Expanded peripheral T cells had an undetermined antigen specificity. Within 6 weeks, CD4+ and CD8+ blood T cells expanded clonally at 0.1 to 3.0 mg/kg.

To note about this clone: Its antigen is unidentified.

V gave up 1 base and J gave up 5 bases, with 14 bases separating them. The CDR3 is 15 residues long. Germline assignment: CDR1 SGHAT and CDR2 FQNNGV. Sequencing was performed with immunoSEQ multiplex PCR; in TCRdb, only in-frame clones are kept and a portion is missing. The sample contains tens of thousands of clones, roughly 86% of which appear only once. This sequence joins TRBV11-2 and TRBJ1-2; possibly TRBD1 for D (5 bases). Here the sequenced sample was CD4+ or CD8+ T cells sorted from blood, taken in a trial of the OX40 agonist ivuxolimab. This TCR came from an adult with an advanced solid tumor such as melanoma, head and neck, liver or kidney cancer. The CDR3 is CASSLAVGREYGYTF. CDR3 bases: TGTGCCAGCAGCTTAGCGGTCGGCAGGGAATATGGCTACACCTTC.